This record covers a single T cell receptor beta chain. The antigen is undetermined. This sample stems from a study of tumor and adjacent non-tumor tissue in lung cancer. Study results and limitations: TCR diversity was significantly greater in tumor than normal lung tissue.

CDR1 KGHSH and CDR2 LQKENI come from the germline V gene. CDR3 length: 16 amino acids. Trimming cost V 6 bases and J 2 bases, with 19 bases left between them. The template was RNA from unsorted bulk tissue. A modified ARM-PCR protocol with three rounds of nested PCR amplified TCRbeta. TCRdb passed the multiplex PCR reads through MiXCR, listing each CDR3 protein once. The sample consists of 120,000 or so distinct CDR3 sequences, about 66% of them appearing once. The receptor was derived from a man between 25 and 39 years old with non-small cell lung cancer. The chain is built from TRBV18 and TRBJ1-2, with D possibly TRBD1 on 5 matching bases. Sequenced input: lung tumor tissue. The CDR3 sequence: CASSPIPGRSNYGYTF. CDR3 nucleotides: TGTGCCAGCTCCCCTATTCCAGGGAGATCCAACTATGGCTACACCTTC.